This TCR beta chain is drawn from a study of cytomegalovirus exposure and HLA in healthy donors. Data came from immunoSEQ multiplex PCR; TCRdb stores just in-frame clones and leaves some out. The table lists tens of thousands of clones, roughly 92% of them singletons. From germline, CDR1 is SEHNR and CDR2 FQNEAQ (reference sequence). The ends lost 1 base at V and 0 bases at J; junction bases unmatched: 4. The CDR3 covers 17 residues. The sequencing sample was made of PBMCs. The source is a woman between 18 and 30 years old in good health and CMV-seropositive. V is TRBV7-9 and J is TRBJ1-4, with 8 bases lining up with TRBD1. The CDR3 coding sequence is TGTGCCAGCAGCTTAGGCGGACAGGGTGCAACTAATGAAAAACTGTTTTTT. Amino acid sequence: CASSLGGQGATNEKLFF.